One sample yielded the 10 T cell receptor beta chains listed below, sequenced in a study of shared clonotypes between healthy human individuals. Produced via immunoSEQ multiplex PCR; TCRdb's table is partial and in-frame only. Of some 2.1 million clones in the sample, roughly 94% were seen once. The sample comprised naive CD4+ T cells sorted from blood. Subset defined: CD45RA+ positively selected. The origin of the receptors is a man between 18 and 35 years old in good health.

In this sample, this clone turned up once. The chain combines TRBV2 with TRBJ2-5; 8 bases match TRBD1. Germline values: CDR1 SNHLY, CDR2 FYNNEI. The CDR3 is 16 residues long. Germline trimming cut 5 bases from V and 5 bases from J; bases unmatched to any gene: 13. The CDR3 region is CASSLTPGRGQETQYF. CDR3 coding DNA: TGTGCCAGCAGTCTCACCCCAGGCAGGGGGCAGGAGACCCAGTACTTC.

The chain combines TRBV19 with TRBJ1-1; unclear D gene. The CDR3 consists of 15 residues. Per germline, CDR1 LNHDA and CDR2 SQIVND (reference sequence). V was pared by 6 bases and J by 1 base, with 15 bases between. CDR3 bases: TGTGCCAGTAGAGAAGGTTGGGGTACGAACACTGAAGCTTTCTTT. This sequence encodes CASREGWGTNTEAFF.

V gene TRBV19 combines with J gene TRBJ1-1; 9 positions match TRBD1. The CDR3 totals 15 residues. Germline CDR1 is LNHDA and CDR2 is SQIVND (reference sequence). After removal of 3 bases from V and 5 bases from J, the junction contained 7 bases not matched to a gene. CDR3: CASSITGTGKTEAFF. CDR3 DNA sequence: TGTGCCAGTAGTATTACCGGGACAGGGAAAACTGAAGCTTTCTTT.

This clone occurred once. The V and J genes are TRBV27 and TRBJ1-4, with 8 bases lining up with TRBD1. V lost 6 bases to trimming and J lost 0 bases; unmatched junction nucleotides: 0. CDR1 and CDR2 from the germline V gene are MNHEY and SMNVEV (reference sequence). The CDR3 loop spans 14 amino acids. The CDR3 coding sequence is TGTGCCAGCAGGGACAGGGCAACTAATGAAAAACTGTTTTTT. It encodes CASRDRATNEKLFF.

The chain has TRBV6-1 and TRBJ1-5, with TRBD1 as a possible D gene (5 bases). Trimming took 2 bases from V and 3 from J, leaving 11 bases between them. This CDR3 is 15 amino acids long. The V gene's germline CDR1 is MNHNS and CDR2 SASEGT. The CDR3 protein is CASSEIWGFNQPQHF. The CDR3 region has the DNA TGTGCCAGCAGTGAAATTTGGGGGTTCAATCAGCCCCAGCATTTT.

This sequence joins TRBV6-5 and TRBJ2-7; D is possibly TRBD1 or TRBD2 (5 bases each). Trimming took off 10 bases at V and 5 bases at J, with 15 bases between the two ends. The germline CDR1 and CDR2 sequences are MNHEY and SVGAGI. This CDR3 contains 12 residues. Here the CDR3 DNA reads TGTGCCATCGGGGCTAGTCGCGACGAGCAGTACTTC. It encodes CAIGASRDEQYF.

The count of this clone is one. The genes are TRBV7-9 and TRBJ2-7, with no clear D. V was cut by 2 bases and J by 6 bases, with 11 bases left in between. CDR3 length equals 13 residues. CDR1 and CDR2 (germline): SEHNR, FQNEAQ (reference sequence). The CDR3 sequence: CASSLSNSAEQYF. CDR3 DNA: TGTGCCAGCAGCTTAAGTAATTCGGCCGAGCAGTACTTC.

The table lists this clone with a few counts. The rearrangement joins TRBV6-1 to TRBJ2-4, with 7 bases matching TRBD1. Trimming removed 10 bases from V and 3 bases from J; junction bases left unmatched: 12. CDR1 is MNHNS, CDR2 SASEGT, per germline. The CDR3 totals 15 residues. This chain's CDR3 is CATRTSTGNKNIQYF. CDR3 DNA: TGTGCCACCCGAACATCGACAGGGAACAAAAACATTCAGTACTTC.

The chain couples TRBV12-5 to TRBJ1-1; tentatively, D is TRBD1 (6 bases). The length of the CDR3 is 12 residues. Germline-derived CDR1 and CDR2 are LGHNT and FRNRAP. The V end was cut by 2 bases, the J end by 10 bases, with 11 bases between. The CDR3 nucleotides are TGTGCTAGTGGTTTGTGGGGGGCCCGAGCTTTCTTT. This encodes CASGLWGARAFF.

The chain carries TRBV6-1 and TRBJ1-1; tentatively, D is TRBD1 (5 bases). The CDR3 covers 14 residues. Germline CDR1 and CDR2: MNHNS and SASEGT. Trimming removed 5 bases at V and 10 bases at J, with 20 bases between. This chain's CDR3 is CASSLGGGSVGAFF. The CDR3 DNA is TGTGCCAGCAGTCTTGGGGGGGGAAGTGTGGGAGCTTTCTTT.